This T cell receptor beta chain was observed in a study of blood T cells in healthy people across ages. The study's findings and limits: TCR beta diversity, measured per million T cells, fell in a roughly linear way with age.

Sample-barcoded 5' priming and a J-beta primer mix drove a second PCR of roughly 7 to 11 cycles. A single record per CDR3 protein comes from TCRdb applying MiXCR to the 5' RACE reads. The sample has about 1.6 million distinct CDR3 sequences; around 35% are singletons. About this clonotype: The antigen remains unidentified.

Trimming removed 0 bases from V and 2 bases from J; junction bases left unmatched: 6. The germline V gene has CDR1 DFQATT and CDR2 SNEGSKA (reference sequence). CDR3 length equals 16 residues. All donors came from Russia, were Caucasian and healthy, and spanned ages roughly 6 to 95. Drawn from each donor were ten milliliters of peripheral blood. Source material: blood. This chain uses TRBV20-1 with TRBJ2-1; 8 positions match TRBD2. The TCR was taken from a woman aged 30 to 39 in good health. The chain's CDR3 is CSARDALAETYNEQFF. The DNA for the CDR3 is TGCAGTGCTAGAGATGCACTAGCGGAAACCTACAATGAGCAGTTCTTC.